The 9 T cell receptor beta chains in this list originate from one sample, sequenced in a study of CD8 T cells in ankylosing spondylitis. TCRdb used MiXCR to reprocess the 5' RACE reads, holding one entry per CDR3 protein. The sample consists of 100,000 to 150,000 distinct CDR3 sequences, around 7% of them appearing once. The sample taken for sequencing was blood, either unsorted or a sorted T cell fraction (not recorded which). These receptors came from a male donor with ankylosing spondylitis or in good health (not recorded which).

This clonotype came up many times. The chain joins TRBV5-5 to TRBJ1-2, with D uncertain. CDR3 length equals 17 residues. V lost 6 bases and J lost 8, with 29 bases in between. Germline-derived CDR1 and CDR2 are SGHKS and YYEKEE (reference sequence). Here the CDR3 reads CASTPAIELGGVRGYTF. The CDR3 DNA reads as TGTGCCAGCACCCCCGCAATCGAGCTTGGCGGGGTAAGGGGCTACACCTTC.

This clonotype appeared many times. The CDR3 here is CSASWQGGHNQPQHF. Here the CDR3 DNA reads TGCAGTGCTAGTTGGCAGGGGGGTCACAATCAGCCCCAGCATTTT. The chain uses TRBV20-1 and TRBJ1-5, with 7 bases identical to TRBD1. Trimming removed 3 bases from V and 3 bases from J; junction bases left unmatched: 8. This CDR3 contains 15 residues. CDR1 is DFQATT, CDR2 SNEGSKA, per germline (reference sequence).

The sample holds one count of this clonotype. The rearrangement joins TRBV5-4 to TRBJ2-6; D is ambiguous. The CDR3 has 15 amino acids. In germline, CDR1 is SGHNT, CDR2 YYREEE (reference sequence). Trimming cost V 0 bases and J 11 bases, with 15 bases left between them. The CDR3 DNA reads TGTGCCAGCAGCTTGGCCGCCAGTTCGAATGACGTCCTGACTTTC. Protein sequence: CASSLAASSNDVLTF.

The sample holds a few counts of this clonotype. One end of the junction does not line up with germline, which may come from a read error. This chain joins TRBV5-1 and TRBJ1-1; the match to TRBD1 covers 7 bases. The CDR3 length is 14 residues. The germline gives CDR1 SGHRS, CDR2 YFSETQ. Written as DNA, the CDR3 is TGCGCCAGCAGCCTGACAGGGCTGAACGCTGAAGCTTTCTTT. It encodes CASSLTGLNAEAFF.

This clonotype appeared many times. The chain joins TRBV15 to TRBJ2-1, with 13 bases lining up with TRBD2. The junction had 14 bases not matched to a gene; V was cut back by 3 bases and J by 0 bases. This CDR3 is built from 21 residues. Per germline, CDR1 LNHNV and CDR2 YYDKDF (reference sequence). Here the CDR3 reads CATSRPFSGLAGSSSYNEQFF. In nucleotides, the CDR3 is TGTGCCACCAGCAGGCCCTTTTCGGGACTAGCGGGATCGAGCTCCTACAATGAGCAGTTCTTC.

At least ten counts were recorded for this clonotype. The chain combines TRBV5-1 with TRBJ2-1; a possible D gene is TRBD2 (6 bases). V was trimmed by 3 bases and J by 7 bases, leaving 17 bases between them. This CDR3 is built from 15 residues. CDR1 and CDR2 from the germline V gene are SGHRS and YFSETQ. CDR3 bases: TGCGCCAGCAGCTCGGGGGACGGCGGGCTTAATGAGCAGTTCTTC. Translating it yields CASSSGDGGLNEQFF. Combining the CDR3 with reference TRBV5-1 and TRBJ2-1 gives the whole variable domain KAGVTQTPRYLIKTRGQQVTLSCSPISGHRSVSWYQQTPGQGLQFLFEYFSETQRNKGNFPGRFSGRQFSNSRSEMNVSTLELGDSALYLCASSSGDGGLNEQFFGPGTRLTVL.

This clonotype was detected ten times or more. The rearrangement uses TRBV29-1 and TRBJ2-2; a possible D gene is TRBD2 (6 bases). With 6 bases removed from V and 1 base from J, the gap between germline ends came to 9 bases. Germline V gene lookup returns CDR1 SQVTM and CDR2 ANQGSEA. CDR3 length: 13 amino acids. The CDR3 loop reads CSVVGGNTGELFF. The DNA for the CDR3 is TGCAGCGTCGTCGGGGGGAACACCGGGGAGCTGTTTTTT.

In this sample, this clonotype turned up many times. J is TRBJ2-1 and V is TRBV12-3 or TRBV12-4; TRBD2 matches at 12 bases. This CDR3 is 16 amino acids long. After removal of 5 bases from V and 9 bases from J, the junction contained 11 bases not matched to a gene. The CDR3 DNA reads TGTGCCAGCAGTCCTTATCTAGCGGGAGGGCAGGGTGAGCAGTTCTTC. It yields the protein CASSPYLAGGQGEQFF.

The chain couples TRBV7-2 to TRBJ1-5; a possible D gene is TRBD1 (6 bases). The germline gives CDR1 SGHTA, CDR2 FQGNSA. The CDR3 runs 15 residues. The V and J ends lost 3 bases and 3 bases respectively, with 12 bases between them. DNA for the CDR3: TGTGCCAGCAGCTTCTTGACAGGCCTCAATCAGCCCCAGCATTTT. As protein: CASSFLTGLNQPQHF.